These 30 T cell receptor beta chains came from one sample sequenced in a study of T cells in Graves' hyperthyroidism and ophthalmopathy. TCR beta CDR3 region amplification was performed from RNA transcripts. The HTBI primer set served for first-round RT-PCR of the TCR CDR3. Using its own MiXCR run on the multiplex PCR reads, TCRdb lists one record per CDR3 protein. The sample contains about 400,000 distinct CDR3 sequences, over 11% of which appear only once. Sequencing input: blood. The origin of the receptors is a man aged 50 to 60 with Graves' ophthalmopathy.

In this sample, this clonotype turned up many times. The CDR3 coding sequence is TGTGCCAGCAGCCCTAGCGGTATAAACACAGATACGCAGTATTTT. This translates into CASSPSGINTDTQYF. This chain uses TRBV11-1 with TRBJ2-3, with 7 bases that match TRBD2. The junction had 7 bases not matched to a gene; V was cut back by 5 bases and J by 2 bases. The germline CDR1 and CDR2 sequences are SGHAT and FQDESV (reference sequence). This CDR3 has 15 amino acids.

This clonotype has a handful of counts. The chain carries TRBV19 and TRBJ1-2, with D perhaps TRBD1 (5 bases). This CDR3 contains 16 residues. The ends were cut back, 3 bases at V and 3 bases at J, with 17 bases in the middle. In germline, CDR1 is LNHDA, CDR2 SQIVND (reference sequence). Here the CDR3 reads CASSIESARGYYGYTF. The CDR3 region has the DNA TGTGCCAGTAGTATTGAGTCCGCCCGGGGGTACTATGGCTACACCTTC. The full variable domain, its missing parts supplied by reference TRBV19 and TRBJ1-2, is DGGITQSPKYLFRKEGQNVTLSCEQNLNHDAMYWYRQDPGQGLRLIYYSQIVNDFQKGDIAEGYSVSREKKESFPLTVTSAQKNPTAFYLCASSIESARGYYGYTFGSGTRLTVV.

This clonotype was seen repeatedly, ten times or more. The CDR3 nucleotides read TGTGCCAGCAGCCCTCCGGGACAGGGGTTGAACAATGAGCAGTTCTTC. Protein sequence: CASSPPGQGLNNEQFF. This sequence joins TRBV3-1 and TRBJ2-1; TRBD1 matches 10 bases. The CDR3 covers 16 residues. Germline CDR1 LGHDT, CDR2 YNNKEL (reference sequence). The ends lost 4 bases at V and 5 bases at J; junction bases unmatched: 8.

This clonotype was recorded a few times. The CDR3 region is CSAAAAIYNSPLHF. In DNA, the CDR3 is TGCAGTGCTGCCGCAGCAATTTATAATTCACCCCTCCACTTT. The gene calls are TRBV20-1 and TRBJ1-6; D not certain. CDR3 length: 14 amino acids. The V end lost 5 bases, the J end lost 4 bases, and 12 bases lay between the germline ends. Per the germline V gene, CDR1 is DFQATT and CDR2 is SNEGSKA (reference sequence).

The table lists this clonotype with many counts. The chain links TRBV13 to TRBJ2-1; TRBD2 matches at 11 bases. The CDR3 has 15 amino acids. With V trimmed by 5 bases and J by 4 bases, 4 bases remained unmatched. Germline assignment: CDR1 PRHDT and CDR2 FYEKMQ (reference sequence). The CDR3 here is CASSIGTSGYNEQFF. The CDR3 DNA follows: TGTGCCAGCAGCATCGGGACTAGCGGATACAATGAGCAGTTCTTC.

The gene calls are TRBV19 and TRBJ2-1; D remains ambiguous. The ends were cut back, 6 bases at V and 3 bases at J, with 15 bases in the middle. Looked up from germline, CDR1 is LNHDA and CDR2 is SQIVND (reference sequence). The CDR3 is 15 residues long. The CDR3 is CASSHDVLGYNEQFF. The DNA for the CDR3 is TGTGCCAGTAGCCACGACGTTTTGGGCTACAATGAGCAGTTCTTC.

This sequence joins TRBV7-6 and TRBJ2-5; perhaps TRBD1 as D (6 bases). Germline V gene data show CDR1 as SGHVS and CDR2 as FNYEAQ. This CDR3 has 13 residues. Trimming removed 0 bases from V and 7 bases from J, with 9 bases in between. DNA for the CDR3: TGTGCCAGCAGCTTAGCGGGGGCTACGACCCAGTACTTC. Its protein product is CASSLAGATTQYF. Supplemented by reference TRBV7-6 and TRBJ2-5, the full variable domain reads GAGVSQSPRYKVTKRGQDVALRCDPISGHVSLYWYRQALGQGPEFLTYFNYEAQQDKSGLPNDRFSAERPEGSISTLTIQRTEQRDSAMYRCASSLAGATTQYFGPGTRLLVL.

This clonotype was found a few times. The chain uses TRBV19 and TRBJ1-3; 7 bases are a match to TRBD1. Losses at the gene ends were 5 bases for V and 4 bases for J; bases not matched to a gene: 8. The CDR3 extends over 15 amino acids. CDR1 is LNHDA and CDR2 is SQIVND in the germline V gene (reference sequence). The DNA of the CDR3 is TGTGCCAGTAGTTCACAGGGGATCGCGGGAAACACCATATATTTT. Translated, it gives CASSSQGIAGNTIYF. Complete variable domain (other parts from reference TRBV19 and TRBJ1-3): DGGITQSPKYLFRKEGQNVTLSCEQNLNHDAMYWYRQDPGQGLRLIYYSQIVNDFQKGDIAEGYSVSREKKESFPLTVTSAQKNPTAFYLCASSSQGIAGNTIYFGEGSWLTVV.

This clonotype was picked up many times. The genes are TRBV4-2 and TRBJ2-1; D gene unclear. This CDR3 spans 13 amino acids. V was trimmed by 1 base and J by 9 bases, leaving 10 bases between them. Per the germline V gene, CDR1 is LGHNA and CDR2 is YNFKEQ. DNA of the CDR3: TGTGCCAGCAGCCAAGGTTTCGAGCGTGAGCAGTTCTTC. Translating it yields CASSQGFEREQFF.

This clonotype was picked up many times. The chain joins TRBV11-3 to TRBJ2-1; maybe TRBD2 (5 bases). V lost 4 bases and J lost 7, with 11 bases in between. The CDR3 totals 13 residues. The V gene's germline CDR1 is SGHNT and CDR2 YENEEA. The CDR3 here is CASSSDLGNEQFF. The CDR3 DNA reads TGTGCCAGCAGCTCGGACTTAGGGAATGAGCAGTTCTTC.

This clonotype has only a few counts. This CDR3 is CSAPRASTNEQFF. CDR3 in DNA: TGCAGTGCTCCCCGGGCCTCAACGAATGAGCAGTTCTTC. The chain employs TRBV20-1 and TRBJ2-1; the D is unclear. Germline CDR1 reads DFQATT; CDR2 reads SNEGSKA (reference sequence). This CDR3 contains 13 residues. Trimming took 5 bases from V and 7 from J, leaving 15 bases between them.

The table lists this clonotype with many counts. The rearrangement uses TRBV7-9 and TRBJ1-1; weak D call: TRBD1 (5 bases). V gave up 2 bases and J gave up 5 bases, with 12 bases separating them. The CDR3 extends over 14 amino acids. Germline-derived CDR1 and CDR2 are SEHNR and FQNEAQ (reference sequence). CDR3 protein: CASSLPGTRTEAFF. CDR3 bases: TGTGCCAGCAGCTTACCAGGGACGAGAACTGAAGCTTTCTTT.

This clonotype was recorded at least ten times. The gene calls are TRBV3-1 and TRBJ2-7, with 7 bases fitting TRBD2. Germline assignment: CDR1 LGHDT and CDR2 YNNKEL (reference sequence). CDR3 length equals 16 residues. V was pared by 4 bases and J by 5 bases, with 14 bases of the junction left unmatched. The DNA of the CDR3 is TGTGCCAGCAGCCGGGGGGGACTGGCCTGGTTTGACGAGCAGTACTTC. Protein product: CASSRGGLAWFDEQYF.

The V call is TRBV9, the J call TRBJ2-7; 8 positions match TRBD1. This CDR3 contains 14 residues. In germline, CDR1 is SGDLS, CDR2 YYNGEE. After removal of 6 bases from V and 2 bases from J, the junction contained 7 bases not matched to a gene. The CDR3 bases are TGTGCCAGCACCCTGGGACAGGAGCCCTACGAGCAGTACTTC. It translates to CASTLGQEPYEQYF.

This clonotype was seen at least ten times. This sequence joins TRBV3-1 and TRBJ2-7, with D perhaps TRBD1 or TRBD2 (5 bases each). This CDR3 region has 16 residues. V was cut by 2 bases and J by 0 bases, with 14 bases left in between. Germline V gives CDR1 LGHDT, CDR2 YNNKEL (reference sequence). CDR3 region: CASSQNPGRSSYEQYF. In nucleotides, the CDR3 is TGTGCCAGCAGCCAAAACCCGGGACGGTCCTCCTACGAGCAGTACTTC.

This clonotype turned up a few times. The gene calls are TRBV7-2 and TRBJ2-1, with D possibly matching TRBD2 (6 bases). The CDR3 is 15 residues long. Germline V lookup: CDR1 SGHTA, CDR2 FQGNSA. The ends were cut back, 4 bases at V and 2 bases at J, with 12 bases in the middle. The CDR3 nucleotides read TGTGCCAGCAGCTCTCTTCTAGCGCCCTACAATGAGCAGTTCTTC. Amino acids: CASSSLLAPYNEQFF.

This clonotype was seen ten or more times. CDR3 DNA: TGTGCCAGTATCGACTCAACCACATACGAGCAGTACTTC. It encodes CASIDSTTYEQYF. This chain connects TRBV28 to TRBJ2-7; D gene unclear. The CDR3 spans 13 residues. Between the trimmed V and J ends, which lost 9 bases and 4 bases, there was a span of 16 bases. CDR1 is MDHEN, CDR2 SYDVKM, per germline.

This clonotype occurred many times. The J gene is TRBJ1-3, the V gene TRBV3-1; 7 positions agree with TRBD1. Unmatched junction bases numbered 2, after V lost 2 bases and J lost 4 bases. Germline V gives CDR1 LGHDT, CDR2 YNNKEL (reference sequence). The CDR3 covers 14 residues. CDR3 coding DNA: TGTGCCAGCAGCCAATCAGGGGGAGGAAACACCATATATTTT. Translation gives CASSQSGGGNTIYF.

The genes are TRBV5-1 and TRBJ2-5; maybe TRBD1 (6 bases). Germline CDR1 reads SGHRS; CDR2 reads YFSETQ. With 5 bases removed from V and 2 bases from J, the gap between germline ends came to 10 bases. This CDR3 has 13 amino acids. The CDR3 reads CASRQGPQETQYF. The DNA of the CDR3 is TGCGCCAGCAGACAGGGACCACAAGAGACCCAGTACTTC.

As regards this clonotype: One base away lies a much larger clone, so this may be a sequencing read error. This chain links TRBV20-1 with TRBJ2-6; tentatively, D is TRBD1 (5 bases). The CDR3 loop spans 16 amino acids. The V and J ends lost 5 bases and 4 bases respectively, with 18 bases between them. Germline assignment: CDR1 DFQATT and CDR2 SNEGSKA (reference sequence). This chain's CDR3 is CSAPTSRGSGANVLTF. The CDR3 DNA reads TGCAGTGCTCCAACGAGTAGGGGATCCGGGGCCAACGTCCTGACTTTC.

The chain combines TRBV10-3 with TRBJ1-2; D is perhaps TRBD1 (6 bases). Trimming removed 7 bases at V and 2 bases at J, with 11 bases between. Germline loops: CDR1 ENHRY, CDR2 SYGVKD. The CDR3 spans 13 residues. CDR3 DNA sequence: TGTGCCATCAATATGGACAGAAACTATGGCTACACCTTC. Translating gives CAINMDRNYGYTF.

The chain uses TRBV7-9 and TRBJ2-2; D ambiguous. The V end lost 9 bases, the J end lost 0 bases, and 11 bases lay between the germline ends. The germline V gene encodes CDR1 SEHNR and CDR2 FQNEAQ (reference sequence). This CDR3 has 14 amino acids. The CDR3 DNA reads as TGTGCCAGGACTGACCAATCGAACACCGGGGAGCTGTTTTTT. It specifies CARTDQSNTGELFF.

This clonotype was counted ten times or more. V and J are TRBV4-1 and TRBJ2-7; D not resolved. Germline CDR1 reads MGHRA; CDR2 reads YSYEKL. The CDR3 spans 13 residues. Between the trimmed V and J ends, which lost 2 bases and 2 bases, there was a span of 7 bases. CDR3 bases: TGCGCCAGCAGCCAAATGAGGACCTACGAGCAGTACTTC. Its translation: CASSQMRTYEQYF.

In this sample, this clonotype turned up many times. The CDR3: CASSPLLGAGVANTQYF. The CDR3 nucleotides read TGTGCCAGCAGTCCACTTCTCGGGGCGGGAGTGGCGAATACGCAGTATTTT. J is TRBJ2-3 and V is TRBV6-1; 7 bases line up with TRBD2. Trimming cost V 5 bases and J 7 bases; bases outside gene matches: 18. Germline loops: CDR1 MNHNS, CDR2 SASEGT. The CDR3 totals 17 residues.

In this sample, this clonotype turned up a few times. This may be a read error, as it is one base from a much larger clone. The V call is TRBV6-2 or TRBV6-3, the J call TRBJ2-7; 9 positions agree with TRBD2. CDR1 is MNHEY and CDR2 is SVGEGT in the germline V gene. CDR3 size: 16 residues. CDR3 loop: CASIPVTSGSSYEQCF. The CDR3 DNA reads TGTGCCAGCATTCCAGTGACTAGCGGAAGCTCCTACGAGCAGTGCTTC.

There are a few counts of this clonotype. The chain recombines TRBV12-3 or TRBV12-4 with TRBJ1-5; D is uncertain. Trimming cost V 6 bases and J 5 bases, with 11 bases left between them. This CDR3 is 13 amino acids long. CDR3 nucleotides: TGTGCCAGCAGGAATTTAAGGGATCAGCCCCAGCATTTT. This translates into CASRNLRDQPQHF.

The chain couples TRBV29-1 to TRBJ2-7; D perhaps matches TRBD2 (6 bases). Trimming stripped 6 bases from V and 7 bases from J, with 13 bases between. From germline, CDR1 is SQVTM and CDR2 ANQGSEA. There are 11 residues in the CDR3. Here the CDR3 reads CSVAGAGEQYF. CDR3 nucleotide sequence: TGCAGCGTGGCCGGGGCGGGGGAGCAGTACTTC.

The genes are TRBV29-1 and TRBJ2-7; possible D gene TRBD2, 5 bases. Trimming removed 1 base from V and 7 bases from J, with 5 bases in between. The CDR3 sequence is 10 residues long. CDR1 is SQVTM, CDR2 ANQGSEA, per germline. The CDR3 region has the DNA TGCAGCGTTGAAGCGGGAGAGCAGTACTTC. Translation gives CSVEAGEQYF.

The chain uses TRBV4-1 and TRBJ2-1; tentative D call: TRBD1 (6 bases). In germline, CDR1 is MGHRA, CDR2 YSYEKL. The CDR3 is made up of 16 amino acids. Deletions cut 4 bases from V and 0 bases from J, with 13 bases between. The CDR3 DNA is TGCGCCAGCAGCCCTACTCAGGGGAGCTCCTACAATGAGCAGTTCTTC. Its translation: CASSPTQGSSYNEQFF.

This clonotype was seen ten or more times. This sequence joins TRBV20-1 and TRBJ1-4; 8 nucleotides line up with TRBD1. The CDR3 length is 15 residues. The germline V gene has CDR1 DFQATT and CDR2 SNEGSKA (reference sequence). The J segment lost 0 bases and the V segment lost 6 bases, leaving 6 bases of the junction unmatched. This chain's CDR3 is CSARTGRTTNEKLFF. The CDR3 DNA sequence: TGCAGTGCCAGGACAGGGAGGACAACTAATGAAAAACTGTTTTTT.